These 17 T cell receptor beta chains were sequenced from one sample in a study of regulatory T cells. Findings of the study overall: In CD3G-deficient patients, conventional CD4+ T cells were enriched for hydrophobic CDR3 residues at positions 6 and 7.

Amplification used 52 TRBV primers and 13 TRBJ primers. TCRdb's copy holds only in-frame clones and misses some; the assay was immunoSEQ multiplex PCR. The table includes 30,000 to 40,000 clones, over 85% detected once. The antigens these receptors bind are not known. Input material: conventional CD4+ T cells sorted from blood. These receptors were obtained from a child aged 2-15 years with CD3G deficiency.

The V call is TRBV28, the J call TRBJ1-1; TRBD1 matches at 7 bases. From germline, CDR1 is MDHEN and CDR2 SYDVKM. V lost 5 bases and J lost 1; bases outside the gene matches: 7. The CDR3 is made up of 15 amino acids. The CDR3 loop reads CASSPGDRENTEAFF. The CDR3 DNA reads TGTGCCAGCAGTCCAGGAGACAGGGAGAACACTGAAGCTTTCTTT.

This chain joins TRBV6-1 and TRBJ1-2; D remains ambiguous. Trimming took off 3 bases at V and 6 bases at J, with 8 bases between the two ends. This CDR3 contains 12 residues. Looked up from germline, CDR1 is MNHNS and CDR2 is SASEGT. The CDR3 DNA reads TGTGCCAGCAGTGACATTCCTAATGGCTACACCTTC. It yields the protein CASSDIPNGYTF.

This chain joins TRBV7-9 and TRBJ2-3, with TRBD1 matching 7 bases. CDR3 length equals 15 residues. J was trimmed by 5 bases and V by 1 base; bases with no gene match: 6. CDR1 is SEHNR, CDR2 FQNEAQ, per germline (reference sequence). For the CDR3, the DNA is TGTGCCAGCAGCTTAGTTGGACAGGTGGGAGATACGCAGTATTTT. This translates into CASSLVGQVGDTQYF.

This sequence joins TRBV30 and TRBJ2-5; TRBD2 matches at 10 bases. TRBJ2-7 matches the DNA end more closely, so the J call is doubtful. This CDR3 has 12 residues. Germline V lookup: CDR1 GTSNPN, CDR2 SVGIG (reference sequence). As DNA, the CDR3 is TGTGCCTATCGGACTAGCGGCTACGAGCAGTACTTC. It encodes CAYRTSGYEQYF.

This chain connects TRBV28 to TRBJ1-4, with unresolved D. The CDR3 loop spans 13 amino acids. The V gene lost 5 bases and the J gene lost 7 bases, with 11 bases spanning the gap. Germline V gene data show CDR1 as MDHEN and CDR2 as SYDVKM. Here the CDR3 reads CASSPWAGEKLFF. CDR3 DNA sequence: TGTGCCAGCAGTCCTTGGGCTGGTGAAAAACTGTTTTTT.

V is TRBV28 and J is TRBJ1-1; D gene unclear. This CDR3 contains 14 residues. Trimming pared 2 bases from V and 1 base from J, leaving 8 bases between. Looked up from germline, CDR1 is MDHEN and CDR2 is SYDVKM. The CDR3 DNA reads as TGTGCCAGCAGTTTAGGCATTACGAACACTGAAGCTTTCTTT. Its translation: CASSLGITNTEAFF.

V is TRBV7-9 and J is TRBJ2-3; D is undetermined. The CDR3 is 13 residues long. Trimming took off 5 bases at V and 2 bases at J, with 8 bases between the two ends. Germline V gene data show CDR1 as SEHNR and CDR2 as FQNEAQ (reference sequence). Here the CDR3 DNA reads TGTGCCAGCAGCCGCGTCCTCACAGATACGCAGTATTTT. Residues: CASSRVLTDTQYF.

The chain couples TRBV19 to TRBJ1-2; no clear D. V gave up 1 base and J gave up 4 bases, with 10 bases separating them. The CDR3 loop spans 14 amino acids. Germline CDR1 is LNHDA and CDR2 is SQIVND (reference sequence). DNA of the CDR3: TGTGCCAGTAGTATAGGAGGGTCCTCCTATGGCTACACCTTC. It translates to CASSIGGSSYGYTF.

The chain employs TRBV19 and TRBJ2-1, with D unclear. Trimming cost V 3 bases and J 4 bases, with 13 bases left between them. The V gene's germline CDR1 is LNHDA and CDR2 SQIVND (reference sequence). The CDR3 is 15 amino acids. The CDR3 DNA sequence: TGTGCCAGTAGTATTCGAGGCGGTCAATACAATGAGCAGTTCTTC. This codes for CASSIRGGQYNEQFF.

The table lists this clone with a count of one. The chain combines TRBV6-1 with TRBJ2-3, with D tentatively TRBD1 (5 bases). Trimming pared 8 bases from V and 2 bases from J, leaving 17 bases between. The CDR3 is made up of 15 amino acids. Per germline, CDR1 MNHNS and CDR2 SASEGT. The CDR3 nucleotides read TGTGCCAGCCGACAAGGGGTCCCTTCCACAGATACGCAGTATTTT. Translation gives CASRQGVPSTDTQYF.

This clone has only a few counts. The V gene is TRBV4-1, the J gene TRBJ1-2; D unclear. The CDR3 runs to 15 residues. CDR1 is MGHRA and CDR2 is YSYEKL in the germline V gene. V lost 4 bases to trimming and J lost 2 bases, with 14 bases between them. This CDR3 reads CASSPLPHMNYGYTF. DNA for the CDR3: TGCGCCAGCAGCCCGCTTCCCCACATGAACTATGGCTACACCTTC.

This chain's CDR3 is CASSSGTSGNYEQYF. Here the CDR3 DNA reads TGTGCCAGCAGTTCCGGGACTAGCGGGAACTACGAGCAGTACTTC. The chain combines TRBV28 with TRBJ2-7; TRBD2 agrees at 13 bases. The V segment lost 4 bases and the J segment 3 bases; nucleotides outside the gene matches: 3. The CDR3 covers 15 residues. Germline V gene sequence: CDR1 MDHEN, CDR2 SYDVKM.

This sequence joins TRBV28 and TRBJ2-7; D possibly corresponds to TRBD2 (5 bases). Trimming stripped 3 bases from V and 2 bases from J, with 17 bases between. CDR1 MDHEN and CDR2 SYDVKM come from the germline V gene. The CDR3 loop spans 16 amino acids. CDR3 loop: CASSFLSRPGTYEQYF. The CDR3 DNA reads TGTGCCAGCAGTTTTCTGTCCCGGCCGGGGACCTACGAGCAGTACTTC.

This clone was recorded only once. The genes are TRBV28 and TRBJ1-2; D remains unclear. With 4 bases removed from V and 10 bases from J, the gap between germline ends came to 25 bases. The CDR3 has 16 amino acids. The V gene's germline CDR1 is MDHEN and CDR2 SYDVKM. For the CDR3, the DNA is TGTGCCAGCAGTTCCCTCGGAGCGTCACCACACCACCTCTACACCTTC. Its translation is CASSSLGASPHHLYTF.

The J gene is TRBJ1-4, the V gene TRBV6-6; D not certain. CDR1 MNHNY and CDR2 SVGAGI come from the germline V gene (reference sequence). The CDR3 totals 13 residues. V was trimmed by 4 bases and J by 11 bases, leaving 14 bases between them. CDR3 sequence: CASSFDQQGKLFF. The CDR3 bases are TGTGCCAGCAGTTTCGACCAGCAAGGGAAACTGTTTTTT.

The chain has TRBV5-1 and TRBJ2-3; D remains ambiguous. The germline V gene has CDR1 SGHRS and CDR2 YFSETQ. Trimming cost V 3 bases and J 1 base, with 9 bases left between them. The CDR3 loop spans 14 amino acids. CDR3 coding DNA: TGCGCCAGCAGCTCTAGAGTGGGCACAGATACGCAGTATTTT. Residues: CASSSRVGTDTQYF. Supplemented by reference TRBV5-1 and TRBJ2-3, the full variable domain reads KAGVTQTPRYLIKTRGQQVTLSCSPISGHRSVSWYQQTPGQGLQFLFEYFSETQRNKGNFPGRFSGRQFSNSRSEMNVSTLELGDSALYLCASSSRVGTDTQYFGPGTRLTVL.

The rearrangement uses TRBV6-1 and TRBJ2-1, with TRBD1 as a possible D gene (5 bases). CDR1 MNHNS and CDR2 SASEGT come from the germline V gene. The CDR3 consists of 14 residues. The V end lost 7 bases, the J end lost 6 bases, and 16 bases lay between the germline ends. The CDR3 spells CASKLGRLTNEQFF. The CDR3 region has the DNA TGTGCCAGCAAGCTGGGGCGTTTGACCAATGAGCAGTTCTTC.